These 4 T cell receptor beta chains were all obtained from the same sample, sequenced in a study of read filtering for tumor transcriptome and immune sequencing. The library was built from roughly 400 ng RNA with molecular barcoded adaptors for alpha/delta and beta/gamma chains. TCRdb ran MiXCR on the reads and lists one entry per CDR3 protein. The sample holds approximately 140,000 distinct CDR3 sequences, roughly 13% seen once. Sequencing was performed on a population of CD138-negative cells sorted from bone marrow. These receptors all stem from a donor at least 40 years old with multiple myeloma.

This clonotype has a count of ten or more. The chain joins TRBV20-1 to TRBJ1-5, with 7 bases lining up with TRBD1. The germline CDR1 and CDR2 sequences are DFQATT and SNEGSKA (reference sequence). CDR3 size: 14 residues. Trimming at V came to 3 bases and at J to 1 base, leaving 3 bases not matched to a gene. The CDR3 is CSASFRGSNQPQHF. Here the CDR3 DNA reads TGCAGTGCTAGTTTCAGGGGGAGCAATCAGCCCCAGCATTTT.

At least ten counts were recorded for this clonotype. The chain carries TRBV30 and TRBJ1-1; D is unresolved. Germline loops: CDR1 GTSNPN, CDR2 SVGIG (reference sequence). This CDR3 region has 17 residues. Trimming pared 0 bases from V and 5 bases from J, leaving 22 bases between. The CDR3 loop is CAWSVRAAQPGRTEAFF. For the CDR3, the DNA is TGTGCCTGGAGTGTACGTGCAGCTCAACCTGGGCGGACTGAAGCTTTCTTT.

With respect to this clonotype: A read error is possible here, since a much larger clone lies one base away. This chain links TRBV20-1 with TRBJ2-5; D is perhaps TRBD1 or TRBD2 (5 bases each). CDR1 DFQATT and CDR2 SNEGSKA come from the germline V gene (reference sequence). The CDR3 covers 14 residues. CDR3 in amino acids: CSARELGRGETRYF. The CDR3 bases are TGCAGTGCTAGAGAACTGGGAAGGGGAGAGACCCGGTACTTC.

This clonotype came up a few times. The rearrangement uses TRBV20-1 and TRBJ2-5; D is unclear. V lost 1 base, J lost 9 bases, and 15 bases lay in between. The germline gives CDR1 DFQATT, CDR2 SNEGSKA (reference sequence). The CDR3 contains 13 residues. CDR3 DNA: TGCAGTGCTAGAGTGGACCCCTCTTCGGCCCAGTACTTC. Its translation is CSARVDPSSAQYF.